These 4 T cell receptor beta chains originate from one sample sequenced in a study of blood T cell repertoires in COVID-19. Profiling relied on immunoSEQ multiplex PCR, and the TCRdb table lists in-frame clones only, not all of them. The data show roughly 250,000 clones, about 90% seen once. Sample: peripheral blood. These receptors came from a woman aged 25 to 39 with COVID-19, enrolled during active disease.

In this sample, this clone turned up once. V usage is TRBV5-6 and J usage is TRBJ2-7; TRBD2 matches at 11 bases. V dropped 3 bases and J dropped 2; count of bases not matched to a gene: 4. The CDR3 sequence is 15 residues long. Germline lookup yields CDR1 SGHDT and CDR2 YYEEEE. The CDR3 here is CASSSTSGNPYEQYF. In DNA, the CDR3 is TGTGCCAGCAGCTCGACTAGCGGGAACCCCTACGAGCAGTACTTC.

The gene calls are TRBV4-2 and TRBJ1-4, with D possibly matching TRBD1 (6 bases). From germline, CDR1 is LGHNA and CDR2 YNFKEQ. V shed 2 bases and J shed 8 bases, with 18 bases lying between them. The CDR3 is made up of 16 amino acids. CDR3 sequence reads: CASSQISTGSGEKLFF. CDR3 nucleotide sequence: TGTGCCAGCAGCCAAATCTCCACAGGGTCAGGGGAAAAACTGTTTTTT.

The rearrangement uses TRBV30 and TRBJ1-1; tentatively, D is TRBD1 (6 bases). This CDR3 is 14 amino acids long. Between the trimmed V and J ends, which lost 4 bases and 0 bases, there was a span of 12 bases. Germline V gene sequence: CDR1 GTSNPN, CDR2 SVGIG (reference sequence). The CDR3 coding sequence is TGTGCCTGGATACGGGGGGGGCTGAACACTGAAGCTTTCTTT. This sequence encodes CAWIRGGLNTEAFF.

V usage is TRBV7-6 and J usage is TRBJ2-3; 7 bases match TRBD1. This CDR3 contains 15 residues. V trimming: 4 bases; J trimming: 3 bases; junction bases outside the gene matches: 7. Germline V gene sequence: CDR1 SGHVS, CDR2 FNYEAQ. As DNA, the CDR3 is TGTGCCAGCAGCTCGGCGGCAGGGGGAACAGATACGCAGTATTTT. As protein: CASSSAAGGTDTQYF. Complete variable domain (other parts from reference TRBV7-6 and TRBJ2-3): GAGVSQSPRYKVTKRGQDVALRCDPISGHVSLYWYRQALGQGPEFLTYFNYEAQQDKSGLPNDRFSAERPEGSISTLTIQRTEQRDSAMYRCASSSAAGGTDTQYFGPGTRLTVL.